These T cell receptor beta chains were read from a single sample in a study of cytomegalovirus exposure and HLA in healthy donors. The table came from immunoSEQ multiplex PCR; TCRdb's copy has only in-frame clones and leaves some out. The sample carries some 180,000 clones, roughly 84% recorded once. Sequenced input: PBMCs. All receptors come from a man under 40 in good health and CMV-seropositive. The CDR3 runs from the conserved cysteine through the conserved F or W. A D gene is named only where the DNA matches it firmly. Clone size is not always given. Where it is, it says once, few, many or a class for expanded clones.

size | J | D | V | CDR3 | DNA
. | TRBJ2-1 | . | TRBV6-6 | CASKIDTTYNEQFF | TGTGCCAGCAAGATCGACACGACCTACAATGAGCAGTTCTTC
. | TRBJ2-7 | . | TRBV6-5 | CASSYGQAQDEQYF | TGTGCCAGCAGTTATGGCCAGGCGCAGGACGAGCAGTACTTC
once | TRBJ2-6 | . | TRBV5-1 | CASSPVVGATGANVLTF | TGCGCCAGCAGCCCAGTGGTGGGGGCGACTGGGGCCAACGTCCTGACTTTC
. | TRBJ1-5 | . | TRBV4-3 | CASSQDPPGSGNQPQHF | TGCGCCAGCAGCCAAGATCCTCCGGGGTCGGGCAATCAGCCCCAGCATTTT
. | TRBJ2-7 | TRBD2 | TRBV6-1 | CASLRTSGREQYF | TGTGCCAGCTTAAGGACTAGCGGGCGCGAGCAGTACTTC
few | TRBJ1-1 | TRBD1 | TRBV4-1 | CASRYDGTGGGTEAFF | TGCGCCAGCAGATACGACGGGACAGGGGGCGGGACTGAAGCTTTCTTT
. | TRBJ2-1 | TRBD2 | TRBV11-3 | CASSPSGRASYNEQFF | TGTGCCAGCAGCCCGAGCGGGAGGGCCAGCTACAATGAGCAGTTCTTC
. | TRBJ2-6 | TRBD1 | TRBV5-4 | CASSTRNRGLGANVLTF | TGTGCCAGCAGCACACGCAACAGGGGCCTCGGGGCCAACGTCCTGACTTTC
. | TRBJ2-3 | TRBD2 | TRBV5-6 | CASSWSLAGDTDTQYF | TGTGCCAGCAGCTGGAGTCTAGCGGGAGACACAGATACGCAGTATTTT
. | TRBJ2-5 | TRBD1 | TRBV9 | CASSLGQVQETQYF | TGTGCCAGCAGCCTTGGACAGGTCCAAGAGACCCAGTACTTC
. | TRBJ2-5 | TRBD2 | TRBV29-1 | CSETSGGQETQYF | TGCAGCGAGACAAGCGGGGGTCAAGAGACCCAGTACTTC
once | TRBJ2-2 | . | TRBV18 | CASSVGANTGELFF | TGTGCCAGCTCAGTAGGAGCGAACACCGGGGAGCTGTTTTTT
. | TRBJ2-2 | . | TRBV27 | CASSFYGDTGELFF | TGTGCCAGCAGTTTTTACGGGGACACCGGGGAGCTGTTTTTT
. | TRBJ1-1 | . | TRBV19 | CASSLLWGQGTEAFF | TGTGCCAGTAGTCTGCTTTGGGGGCAGGGTACTGAAGCTTTCTTT
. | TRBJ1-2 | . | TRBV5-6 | CASSLGHSGYTF | TGTGCCAGCAGCTTGGGACATTCGGGCTACACCTTC
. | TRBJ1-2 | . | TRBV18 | CASSPSNDISYGYTF | TGTGCCAGCTCCCCCAGCAACGACATAAGCTATGGCTACACCTTC
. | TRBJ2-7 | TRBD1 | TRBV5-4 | CASSSGQFYEQYF | TGTGCCAGCAGCTCGGGACAGTTTTACGAGCAGTACTTC
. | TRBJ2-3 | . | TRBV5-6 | CASSSMGSGLGTDTQYF | TGTGCCAGCAGCTCCATGGGGAGCGGCCTAGGCACAGATACGCAGTATTTT
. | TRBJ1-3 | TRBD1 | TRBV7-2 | CASSTRTGNAGNTIYF | TGTGCCAGCAGCACCCGGACAGGGAACGCTGGAAACACCATATATTTT
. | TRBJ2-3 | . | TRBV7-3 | CASSRGSTDTQYF | TGTGCCAGCAGCCGCGGAAGCACAGATACGCAGTATTTT
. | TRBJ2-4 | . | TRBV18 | CASSGELAKNIQYF | TGTGCCAGCTCCGGGGAACTAGCCAAAAACATTCAGTACTTC
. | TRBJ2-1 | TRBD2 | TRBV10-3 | CAISGTSGKGEQFF | TGTGCCATCAGTGGGACTAGCGGGAAGGGTGAGCAGTTCTTC
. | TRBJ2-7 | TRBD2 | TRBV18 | CASSPPSGRVSYEQYF | TGTGCCAGCTCACCACCTAGCGGGAGGGTCTCCTACGAGCAGTACTTC
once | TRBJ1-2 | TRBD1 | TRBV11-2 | CASTSRGDSRYNYGYTF | TGTGCCAGCACCTCAAGAGGGGACAGCCGATATAACTATGGCTACACCTTC
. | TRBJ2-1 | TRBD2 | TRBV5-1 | CASSRVGGPLGEQFF | TGCGCCAGCAGCCGTGTGGGAGGGCCGCTGGGAGAGCAGTTCTTC
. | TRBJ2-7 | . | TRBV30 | CAWSPGMREVYEQYF | TGTGCCTGGAGCCCCGGGATGAGGGAGGTCTACGAGCAGTACTTC
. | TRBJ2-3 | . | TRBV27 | CASSFRSGATDTQYF | TGTGCCAGCAGTTTTCGTTCGGGAGCCACAGATACGCAGTATTTT
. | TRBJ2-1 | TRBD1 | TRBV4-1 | CASSQGQGGQFF | TGCGCCAGCAGCCAAGGACAGGGTGGGCAGTTCTTC